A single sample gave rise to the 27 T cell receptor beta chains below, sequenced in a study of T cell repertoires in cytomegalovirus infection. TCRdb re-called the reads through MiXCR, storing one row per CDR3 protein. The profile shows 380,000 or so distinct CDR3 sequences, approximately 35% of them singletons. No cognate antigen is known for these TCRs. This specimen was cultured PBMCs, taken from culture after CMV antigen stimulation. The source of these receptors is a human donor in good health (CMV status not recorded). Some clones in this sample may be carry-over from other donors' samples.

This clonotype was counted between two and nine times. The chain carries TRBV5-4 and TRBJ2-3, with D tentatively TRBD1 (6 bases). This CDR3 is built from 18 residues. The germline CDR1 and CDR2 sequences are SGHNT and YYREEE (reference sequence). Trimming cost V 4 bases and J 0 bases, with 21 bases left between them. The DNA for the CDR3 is TGTGCCAGCAGCCCCCGGGACAACCGTTTTACTAGCACAGATACGCAGTATTTT. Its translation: CASSPRDNRFTSTDTQYF.

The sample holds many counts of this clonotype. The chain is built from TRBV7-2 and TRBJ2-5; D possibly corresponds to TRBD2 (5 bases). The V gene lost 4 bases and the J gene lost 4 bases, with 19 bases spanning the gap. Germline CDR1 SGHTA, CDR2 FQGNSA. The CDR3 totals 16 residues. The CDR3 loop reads CASSYLPGYGGETQYF. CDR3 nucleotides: TGTGCCAGCAGCTACTTGCCAGGTTACGGAGGAGAGACCCAGTACTTC.

The CDR3 spells CSVAGLAGGLGTGELFF. In DNA form, the CDR3 reads TGCAGCGTTGCGGGACTAGCGGGAGGATTGGGGACCGGGGAGCTGTTTTTT. V is TRBV29-1 and J is TRBJ2-2, with 15 bases identical to TRBD2. This CDR3 has 17 amino acids. Trimming took 4 bases from V and 5 from J; bases not matched to a gene: 8. CDR1 and CDR2 from the germline V gene are SQVTM and ANQGSEA.

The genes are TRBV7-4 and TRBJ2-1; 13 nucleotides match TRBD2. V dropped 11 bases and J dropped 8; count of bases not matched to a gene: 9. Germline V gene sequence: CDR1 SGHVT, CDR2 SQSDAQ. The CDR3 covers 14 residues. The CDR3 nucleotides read TGTGCCCACAGGGGCACTAGCGGGAGGGATGAGCAGTTCTTC. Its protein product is CAHRGTSGRDEQFF.

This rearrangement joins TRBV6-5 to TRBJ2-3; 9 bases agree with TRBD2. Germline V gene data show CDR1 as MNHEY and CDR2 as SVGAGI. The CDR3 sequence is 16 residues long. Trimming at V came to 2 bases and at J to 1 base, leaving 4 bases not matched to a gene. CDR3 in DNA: TGTGCCAGCAGTTACGACAGACTAGCGGGCACAGATACGCAGTATTTT. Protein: CASSYDRLAGTDTQYF.

CDR3 amino acids: CASSILPRLNQPQHF. In nucleotides, the CDR3 is TGTGCCAGTAGTATTTTGCCCCGGCTGAATCAGCCCCAGCATTTT. The chain combines TRBV19 with TRBJ1-5; no clear D. CDR1 is LNHDA and CDR2 is SQIVND in the germline V gene (reference sequence). The CDR3 spans 15 residues. The V end was cut by 3 bases, the J end by 4 bases, with 13 bases between.

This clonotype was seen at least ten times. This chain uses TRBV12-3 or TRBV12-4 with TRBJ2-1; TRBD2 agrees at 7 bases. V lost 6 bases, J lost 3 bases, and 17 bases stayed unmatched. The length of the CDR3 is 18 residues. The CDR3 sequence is CASSSFTGTTMLYNEQFF. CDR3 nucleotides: TGTGCCAGCAGCAGTTTTACCGGGACTACCATGCTCTACAATGAGCAGTTCTTC.

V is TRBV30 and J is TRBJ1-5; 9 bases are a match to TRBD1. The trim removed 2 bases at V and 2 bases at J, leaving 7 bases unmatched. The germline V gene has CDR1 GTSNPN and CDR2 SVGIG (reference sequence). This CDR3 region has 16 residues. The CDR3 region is CAWSPKDRGGNQPQHF. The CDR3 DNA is TGTGCCTGGAGTCCTAAGGACAGGGGCGGCAATCAGCCCCAGCATTTT.

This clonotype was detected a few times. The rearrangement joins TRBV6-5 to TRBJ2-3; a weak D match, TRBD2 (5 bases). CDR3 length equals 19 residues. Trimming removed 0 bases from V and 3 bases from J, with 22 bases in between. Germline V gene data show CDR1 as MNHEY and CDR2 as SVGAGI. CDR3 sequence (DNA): TGTGCCAGCAGTTACTCGGCGGAGGAGACGCGGCTTCGTACAGATACGCAGTATTTT. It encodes CASSYSAEETRLRTDTQYF.

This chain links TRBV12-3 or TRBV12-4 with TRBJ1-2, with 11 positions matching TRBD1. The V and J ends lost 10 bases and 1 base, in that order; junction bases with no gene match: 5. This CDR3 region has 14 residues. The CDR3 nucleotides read TGTGCCACCGAGGACAGGGGGCATAACTATGGCTACACCTTC. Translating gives CATEDRGHNYGYTF.

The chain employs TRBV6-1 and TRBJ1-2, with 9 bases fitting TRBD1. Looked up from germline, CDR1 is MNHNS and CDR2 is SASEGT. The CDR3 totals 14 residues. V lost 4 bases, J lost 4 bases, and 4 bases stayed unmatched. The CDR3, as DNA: TGTGCCAGCAGTGTACAGGGGGCGGTCTATGGCTACACCTTC. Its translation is CASSVQGAVYGYTF.

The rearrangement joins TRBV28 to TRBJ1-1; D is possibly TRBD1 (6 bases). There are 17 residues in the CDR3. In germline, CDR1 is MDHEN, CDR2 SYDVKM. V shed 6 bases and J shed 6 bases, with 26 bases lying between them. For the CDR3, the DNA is TGTGCCAGCAGAAACCACCCCGGGACACCGGTCGCTTCTGAAGCTTTCTTT. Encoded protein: CASRNHPGTPVASEAFF.

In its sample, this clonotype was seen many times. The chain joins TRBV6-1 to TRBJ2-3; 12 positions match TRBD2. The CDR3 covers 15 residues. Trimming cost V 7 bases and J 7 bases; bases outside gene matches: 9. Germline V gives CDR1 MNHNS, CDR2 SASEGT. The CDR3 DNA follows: TGTGCCAGCACGAAGACTAGCGGGAGTTTAAATACGCAGTATTTT. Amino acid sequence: CASTKTSGSLNTQYF.

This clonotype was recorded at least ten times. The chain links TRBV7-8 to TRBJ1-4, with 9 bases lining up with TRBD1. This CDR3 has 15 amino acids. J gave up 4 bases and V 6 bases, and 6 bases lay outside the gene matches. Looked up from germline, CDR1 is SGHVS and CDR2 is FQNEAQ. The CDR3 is CASSSTGGLNEKLFF. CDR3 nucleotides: TGTGCCAGCAGTTCTACAGGGGGCCTTAATGAAAAACTGTTTTTT.

The CDR3 sequence is CASSEDGGNTEAFF. CDR3 bases: TGTGCCAGCAGTGAGGACGGCGGGAACACTGAAGCTTTCTTT. The rearrangement links TRBV28 to TRBJ1-1; no clear D gene. This CDR3 contains 14 residues. V lost 5 bases to trimming and J lost 1 base, with 11 bases between them. Germline V CDR1 and CDR2: MDHEN, SYDVKM.

The CDR3 nucleotides are TGTGCCAGCTCTGGACATTTTCAGTCTGAAAAACTGTTTTTT. Amino acid sequence: CASSGHFQSEKLFF. The V and J genes are TRBV9 and TRBJ1-4, with D maybe TRBD1 (5 bases). The CDR3 loop spans 14 amino acids. Germline V lookup: CDR1 SGDLS, CDR2 YYNGEE. The ends were cut back, 7 bases at V and 7 bases at J, with 17 bases in the middle. Full variable domain (rest looked up from reference TRBV9 and TRBJ1-4): DSGVTQTPKHLITATGQRVTLRCSPRSGDLSVYWYQQSLDQGLQFLIQYYNGEERAKGNILERFSAQQFPDLHSELNLSSLELGDSALYFCASSGHFQSEKLFFGSGTQLSVL.

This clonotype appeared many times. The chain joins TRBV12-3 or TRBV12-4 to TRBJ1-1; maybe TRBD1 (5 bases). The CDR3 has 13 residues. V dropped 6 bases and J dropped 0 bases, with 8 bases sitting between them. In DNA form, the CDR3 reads TGTGCCAGCAGCCGACAGCTGAACACTGAAGCTTTCTTT. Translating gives CASSRQLNTEAFF.

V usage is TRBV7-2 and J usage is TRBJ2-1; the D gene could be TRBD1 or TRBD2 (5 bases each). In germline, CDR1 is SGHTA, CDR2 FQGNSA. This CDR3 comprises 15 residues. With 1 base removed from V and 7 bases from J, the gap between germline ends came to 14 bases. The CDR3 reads CASSLVRDQGNEQFF. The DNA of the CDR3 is TGTGCCAGCAGCTTAGTAAGGGACCAGGGAAATGAGCAGTTCTTC.

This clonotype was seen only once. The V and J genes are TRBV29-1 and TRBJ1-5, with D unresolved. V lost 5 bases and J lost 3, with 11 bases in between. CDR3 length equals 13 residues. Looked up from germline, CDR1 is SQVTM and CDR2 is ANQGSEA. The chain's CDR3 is CSVKDGNNQPQHF. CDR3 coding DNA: TGCAGCGTTAAGGACGGAAACAATCAGCCCCAGCATTTT.

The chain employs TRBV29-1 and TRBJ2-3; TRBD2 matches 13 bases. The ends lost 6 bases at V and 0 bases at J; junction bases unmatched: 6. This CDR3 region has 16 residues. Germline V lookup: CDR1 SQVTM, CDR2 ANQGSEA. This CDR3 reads CSVGGLAGESTDTQYF. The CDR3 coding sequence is TGCAGCGTCGGCGGACTAGCGGGGGAGAGCACAGATACGCAGTATTTT.

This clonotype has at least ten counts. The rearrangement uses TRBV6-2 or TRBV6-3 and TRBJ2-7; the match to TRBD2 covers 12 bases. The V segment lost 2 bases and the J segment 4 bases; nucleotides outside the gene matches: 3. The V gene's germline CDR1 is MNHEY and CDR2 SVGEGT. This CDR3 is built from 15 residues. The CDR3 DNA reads TGTGCCAGCAGTTACGGGGGACTAGCGGGTTACGAGCAGTACTTC. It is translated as CASSYGGLAGYEQYF.

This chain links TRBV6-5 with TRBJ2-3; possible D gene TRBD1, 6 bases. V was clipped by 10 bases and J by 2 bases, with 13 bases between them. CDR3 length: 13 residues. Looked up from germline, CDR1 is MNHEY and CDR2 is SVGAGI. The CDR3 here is CAILDRITDTQYF. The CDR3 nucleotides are TGTGCCATTCTCGACAGGATCACAGATACGCAGTATTTT.

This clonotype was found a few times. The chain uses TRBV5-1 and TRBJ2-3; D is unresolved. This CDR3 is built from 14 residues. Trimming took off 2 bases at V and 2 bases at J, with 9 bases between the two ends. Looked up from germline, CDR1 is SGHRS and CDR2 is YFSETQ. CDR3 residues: CASSLDLFTDTQYF. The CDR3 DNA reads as TGCGCCAGCAGCTTAGACTTGTTCACAGATACGCAGTATTTT.

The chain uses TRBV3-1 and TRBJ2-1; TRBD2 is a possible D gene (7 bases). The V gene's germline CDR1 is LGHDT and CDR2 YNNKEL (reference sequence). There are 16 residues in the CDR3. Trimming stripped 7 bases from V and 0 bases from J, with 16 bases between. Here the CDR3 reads CASNFMGGGSYNEQFF. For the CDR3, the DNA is TGTGCCAGCAACTTTATGGGAGGGGGCTCCTACAATGAGCAGTTCTTC.

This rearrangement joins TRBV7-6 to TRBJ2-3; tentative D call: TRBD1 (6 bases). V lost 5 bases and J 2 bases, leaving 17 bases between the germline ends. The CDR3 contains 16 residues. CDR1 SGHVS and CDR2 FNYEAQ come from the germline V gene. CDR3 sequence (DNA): TGTGCCAGCAGCCCCGAACAGGGCTATCCCACAGATACGCAGTATTTT. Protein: CASSPEQGYPTDTQYF.

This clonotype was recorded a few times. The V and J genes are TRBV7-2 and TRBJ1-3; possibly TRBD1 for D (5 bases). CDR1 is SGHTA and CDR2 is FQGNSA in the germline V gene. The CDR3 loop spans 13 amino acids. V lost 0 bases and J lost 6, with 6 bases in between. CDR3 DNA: TGTGCCAGCAGCTTAGCAGGGACAAACACCATATATTTT. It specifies CASSLAGTNTIYF.

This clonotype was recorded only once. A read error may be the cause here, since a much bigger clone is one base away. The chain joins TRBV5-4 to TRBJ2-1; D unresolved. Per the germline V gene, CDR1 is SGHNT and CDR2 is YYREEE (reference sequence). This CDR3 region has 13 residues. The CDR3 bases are TGTGCCAGCAGCCTCCCGCACTACAATGAGCAGTTATTC. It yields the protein CASSLPHYNEQLF.